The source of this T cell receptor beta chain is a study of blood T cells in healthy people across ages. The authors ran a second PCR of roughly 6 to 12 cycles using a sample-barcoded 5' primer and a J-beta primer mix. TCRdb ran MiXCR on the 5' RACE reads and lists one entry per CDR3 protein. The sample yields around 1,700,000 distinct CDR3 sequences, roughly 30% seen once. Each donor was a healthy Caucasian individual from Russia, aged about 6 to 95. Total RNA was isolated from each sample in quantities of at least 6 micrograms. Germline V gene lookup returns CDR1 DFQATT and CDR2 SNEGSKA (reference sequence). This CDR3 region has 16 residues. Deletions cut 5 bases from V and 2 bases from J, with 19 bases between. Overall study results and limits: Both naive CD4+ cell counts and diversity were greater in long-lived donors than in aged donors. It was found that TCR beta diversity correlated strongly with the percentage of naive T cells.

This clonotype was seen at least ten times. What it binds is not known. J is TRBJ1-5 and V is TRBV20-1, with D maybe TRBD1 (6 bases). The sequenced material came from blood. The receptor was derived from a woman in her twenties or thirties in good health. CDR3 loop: CSAVTVQGTGNQPQHF. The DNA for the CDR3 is TGCAGTGCTGTCACCGTCCAGGGGACGGGCAATCAGCCCCAGCATTTT.